The 9 T cell receptor beta chains listed next were all sequenced from one sample in a study of identifying expanded T cells in peripheral blood. Produced via immunoSEQ multiplex PCR; TCRdb's table is partial and in-frame only. The sample holds about 94,000 clones, roughly 87% seen once. The source material was blood. These receptors were collected from a person aged 18 to 75 in good health.

The rearrangement links TRBV30 to TRBJ1-1, with D unresolved. The V end was cut by 0 bases, the J end by 1 base, with 6 bases between. CDR3 size: 13 residues. Germline values: CDR1 GTSNPN, CDR2 SVGIG (reference sequence). In nucleotides, the CDR3 is TGTGCCTGGAGTGTTGGCAGGAACACTGAAGCTTTCTTT. It is translated as CAWSVGRNTEAFF.

This chain links TRBV5-4 with TRBJ1-3, with D possibly TRBD1 on 5 matching bases. The CDR3 is 16 amino acids. The V gene lost 0 bases and the J gene lost 4 bases, with 14 bases spanning the gap. The germline gives CDR1 SGHNT, CDR2 YYREEE (reference sequence). The DNA for the CDR3 is TGTGCCAGCAGCTTGGGTCCGGGGCAGTGGGGAAACACCATATATTTT. This codes for CASSLGPGQWGNTIYF.

The rearrangement links TRBV27 to TRBJ1-1; D is unclear. Trimming pared 5 bases from V and 5 bases from J, leaving 15 bases between. CDR1 and CDR2 from the germline V gene are MNHEY and SMNVEV (reference sequence). The CDR3 totals 14 residues. In DNA, the CDR3 is TGTGCCAGCAGTAGATTGGACCGTGAGACTGAAGCTTTCTTT. This translates into CASSRLDRETEAFF.

This clone was detected once. The chain links TRBV19 to TRBJ1-1; no clear D. Trimming left V 5 bases short and J 2 bases short, with 9 bases between. The germline gives CDR1 LNHDA, CDR2 SQIVND (reference sequence). The CDR3 length is 13 residues. The CDR3 here is CASSSGSNTEAFF. For the CDR3, the DNA is TGTGCCAGTAGTTCGGGGTCTAACACTGAAGCTTTCTTT.

This clone was seen only a few times. This chain links TRBV5-1 with TRBJ1-1; D ambiguous. Per germline, CDR1 SGHRS and CDR2 YFSETQ. This CDR3 is built from 13 residues. Trimming took off 4 bases at V and 7 bases at J, with 14 bases between the two ends. The CDR3 coding sequence is TGCGCCAGCAGCCGAGGCCGTCGAAGTGAAGCTTTCTTT. It translates to CASSRGRRSEAFF.

The V call is TRBV5-6, the J call TRBJ1-2; TRBD1 is a possible D gene (5 bases). V was cut by 4 bases and J by 0 bases, with 19 bases left in between. CDR3 length equals 17 residues. Germline CDR1 is SGHDT and CDR2 is YYEEEE. Written as DNA, the CDR3 is TGTGCCAGCAGCCCCGAAGTGTGGGGGATAGCTAACTATGGCTACACCTTC. This encodes CASSPEVWGIANYGYTF.

The gene calls are TRBV5-6 and TRBJ2-1; 9 bases agree with TRBD1. CDR1 is SGHDT, CDR2 YYEEEE, per germline. The CDR3 contains 14 residues. Unmatched junction bases numbered 4, after V lost 0 bases and J lost 9 bases. CDR3 DNA sequence: TGTGCCAGCAGCTTGGTTGGACAGGGGAGTGAGCAGTTCTTC. Its translation: CASSLVGQGSEQFF.

This chain uses TRBV10-3 with TRBJ2-5; D ambiguous. This CDR3 comprises 9 residues. Germline V gene lookup returns CDR1 ENHRY and CDR2 SYGVKD. Trimming took 11 bases from V and 1 from J, leaving 2 bases between them. CDR3 coding DNA: TGTGCCCTCCAAGAGACCCAGTACTTC. Its protein is CALQETQYF.

The chain recombines TRBV7-8 with TRBJ2-3, with D unclear. Trimming stripped 3 bases from V and 1 base from J, with 5 bases between. The CDR3 is 13 amino acids. Germline V lookup: CDR1 SGHVS, CDR2 FQNEAQ. The chain's CDR3 is CASSLRRTDTQYF. For the CDR3, the DNA is TGTGCCAGCAGCTTGCGGCGCACAGATACGCAGTATTTT. The full variable domain, rest sourced from reference TRBV7-8 and TRBJ2-3, is GAGVSQSPRYKVAKRGQDVALRCDPISGHVSLFWYQQALGQGPEFLTYFQNEAQLDKSGLPSDRFFAERPEGSVSTLKIQRTQQEDSAVYLCASSLRRTDTQYFGPGTRLTVL.